Listed below are T cell receptor beta chains from one sample, sequenced in a study of graft-versus-host responses after intestinal transplantation. Profiled with immunoSEQ multiplex PCR; TCRdb holds only in-frame clones, not every one. The sample records 4,000 to 5,500 clones, over 60% being singletons. Specimen: ileum tissue, collected about 130 days after intestinal transplantation. The source is a human patient who received an intestinal transplant, so some T cells may come from the graft donor. The CDR3 runs from the conserved cysteine through the conserved F or W. The D gene is left open where the match is weak. Where a row states a size, it is once, few, many or the class of an expanded clone; other rows omit it.

TRBV6-1,.,TRBJ2-7,.,CASSEGFWGQGYYEQYF,TGTGCCAGCAGTGAAGGGTTTTGGGGCCAGGGGTACTACGAGCAGTACTTC
TRBV6-5,TRBD1,TRBJ1-2,few,CASSYLDRGGGYTF,TGTGCCAGCAGTTACCTCGACAGGGGAGGGGGCTACACCTTC
TRBV11-2,.,TRBJ2-5,few,CASSFTQGSETQYF,TGTGCCAGCAGCTTCACACAGGGTTCGGAGACCCAGTACTTC
TRBV7-9,.,TRBJ1-3,.,CASSITGSGNTIYF,TGTGCCAGCAGCATCACAGGGTCTGGAAACACCATATATTTT
TRBV4-3,.,TRBJ2-6,.,CASSQDDSSGANVLTF,TGCGCCAGCAGCCAAGATGACAGCTCTGGGGCCAACGTCCTGACTTTC
TRBV7-9,TRBD2,TRBJ2-1,once,CASSYNSGRRGNEQFF,TGTGCCAGCAGCTACAATAGCGGGAGAAGGGGCAATGAGCAGTTCTTC
TRBV10-1,.,TRBJ1-5,.,CARTRDSSANQPQHF,TGCGCCAGAACAAGGGACTCCTCGGCCAATCAGCCCCAGCATTTT
TRBV2,.,TRBJ1-6,.,CASSGSRSYNSPLHF,TGTGCCAGCAGTGGGTCCCGCTCCTATAATTCACCCCTCCACTTT
TRBV29-1,TRBD2,TRBJ2-7,.,CSVAGTSGRGYEQYF,TGCAGCGTTGCGGGGACTAGCGGAAGAGGCTACGAGCAGTACTTC
TRBV5-4,TRBD1,TRBJ1-4,.,CASRNGDRASTNEKLFF,TGTGCCAGCAGGAATGGGGACAGGGCATCAACTAATGAAAAACTGTTTTTT
TRBV5-1,TRBD1,TRBJ2-7,.,CASSSGQVYEQYF,TGCGCCAGCAGTTCGGGACAGGTCTACGAGCAGTACTTC
TRBV4-3,.,TRBJ2-3,.,CASSIRGNTQYF,TGCGCCAGCAGCATCCGGGGGAATACGCAGTATTTT
TRBV20-1,.,TRBJ2-7,.,CSARLAAEQYF,TGCAGTGCTAGATTAGCGGCCGAGCAGTACTTC
TRBV10-1,TRBD1,TRBJ1-6,once,CASRTRIGQGVGSYNSPLHF,TGCGCCAGCAGGACGAGGATTGGACAGGGAGTGGGTTCCTATAATTCACCCCTCCACTTT
TRBV11-2,.,TRBJ2-5,.,CASSLGETQYF,TGTGCCAGCAGCTTGGGAGAGACCCAGTACTTC
TRBV5-1,.,TRBJ2-5,.,CASSLALAQGSETQYF,TGCGCCAGCAGCTTGGCATTAGCGCAGGGAAGCGAGACCCAGTACTTC
TRBV2,TRBD1,TRBJ2-7,.,CASAGQGGYEQYF,TGTGCCAGCGCAGGACAGGGTGGGTACGAGCAGTACTTC
TRBV5-1,TRBD1,TRBJ1-6,few,CASSVRQGSDSPLHF,TGCGCCAGCAGCGTTAGACAGGGGAGTGATTCACCCCTCCACTTT
TRBV11-2,.,TRBJ2-3,.,CASSIWGFSADTQYF,TGTGCCAGCAGCATTTGGGGGTTCTCGGCTGATACGCAGTATTTT
TRBV5-5,.,TRBJ2-7,few,CASVLGELSSYEQYF,TGTGCCAGCGTATTGGGGGAGTTGAGCTCCTACGAGCAGTACTTC
TRBV6-4,.,TRBJ2-1,once,CASSLTNYNEQFF,TGTGCCAGCAGCTTGACGAACTACAATGAGCAGTTCTTC
TRBV5-1,TRBD2,TRBJ2-1,.,CASSLPLAGGFCGNEQFF,TGCGCCAGCAGCTTGCCACTAGCGGGGGGGTTTTGTGGCAATGAGCAGTTCTTC
TRBV6-1,.,TRBJ2-7,few,CASSSDGSYEQYF,TGTGCCAGCAGCAGTGACGGTTCCTACGAGCAGTACTTC
TRBV6-5,.,TRBJ2-5,.,CASSQGNQETQYF,TGTGCCAGCAGTCAGGGAAACCAAGAGACCCAGTACTTC
TRBV10-2,.,TRBJ2-7,.,CASSGGGQRSEQYF,TGCGCCAGCAGTGGGGGGGGACAGCGCTCCGAGCAGTACTTC
TRBV25-1,.,TRBJ2-5,.,CASSPVEGRETQYF,TGTGCCAGCAGCCCCGTGGAAGGCCGGGAGACCCAGTACTTC
TRBV14,.,TRBJ1-1,.,CASSQNTEAFF,TGTGCCAGCAGCCAAAACACTGAAGCTTTCTTT
TRBV30,.,TRBJ1-2,.,CAWVTVGMSRGYTF,TGTGCCTGGGTCACAGTGGGGATGAGTAGGGGCTACACCTTC
TRBV13,.,TRBJ2-2,.,CASSFGSASDTGELFF,TGTGCCAGCAGCTTCGGTTCAGCGTCTGACACCGGGGAGCTGTTTTTT
TRBV12-2,.,TRBJ2-5,.,CASRLGGETQYF,TGTGCAAGTCGCTTAGGAGGAGAGACCCAGTACTTC
TRBV25-1,TRBD2,TRBJ2-3,.,CASSDSGEGPDTQYF,TGTGCCAGCAGTGATTCGGGGGAGGGCCCGGATACGCAGTATTTT
TRBV5-4,TRBD1,TRBJ2-3,once,CASSFPGTGGPTGTQYF,TGTGCCAGCAGCTTCCCAGGGACAGGGGGCCCCACGGGTACGCAGTATTTT
TRBV11-1,TRBD2,TRBJ2-7,.,CASSRRTSGNSYEQYF,TGTGCCAGCAGCCGGAGGACTAGCGGGAACTCCTACGAGCAGTACTTC
TRBV25-1,TRBD2,TRBJ2-3,.,CASSGRLRERTDTQYF,TGTGCCAGCAGTGGCCGTCTGCGGGAGCGCACAGATACGCAGTATTTT
TRBV6-5,.,TRBJ1-4,.,CASSYGVNEKLFF,TGTGCCAGCAGTTATGGGGTTAATGAAAAACTGTTTTTT
TRBV6-4,TRBD2,TRBJ2-1,few,CASSSGTSGSNEQFF,TGTGCCAGCAGTTCCGGGACTAGCGGGAGCAATGAGCAGTTCTTC
TRBV11-2,.,TRBJ1-4,.,CASSLDGAPAEKLFF,TGTGCCAGCAGCTTAGATGGGGCACCTGCTGAAAAACTGTTTTTT
TRBV5-1,TRBD2,TRBJ2-7,.,CASSLVLAGGQTSYEQYF,TGCGCCAGCAGCTTGGTTTTAGCGGGAGGGCAGACCTCCTACGAGCAGTACTTC
TRBV4-1,.,TRBJ1-1,.,CASSLRGRGIEAFF,TGCGCCAGCAGCCTCAGAGGGCGTGGAATCGAAGCTTTCTTT
TRBV28,.,TRBJ2-3,.,CASSLGGGHTDTQYF,TGTGCCAGCAGTTTGGGGGGGGGACACACAGATACGCAGTATTTT
TRBV6-1,TRBD2,TRBJ2-2,.,CASSLLAGGTGELFF,TGTGCCAGCAGCCTACTAGCGGGAGGTACCGGGGAGCTGTTTTTT
TRBV2,.,TRBJ1-5,.,CASSSRESILMLGQPQHF,TGTGCCAGCAGTTCACGGGAATCCATCTTAATGTTGGGTCAGCCCCAGCATTTT
TRBV28,TRBD1,TRBJ2-6,once,CASSLSQTGAGANVLTF,TGTGCCAGCAGTTTATCCCAGACAGGGGCTGGGGCCAACGTCCTGACTTTC
TRBV5-1,TRBD2,TRBJ2-5,few,CASSPGLAETQYF,TGCGCCAGCAGCCCGGGACTAGCAGAGACCCAGTACTTC
TRBV6-4,.,TRBJ2-2,.,CASSDGSNTGELFF,TGTGCCAGCAGTGACGGGTCAAACACCGGGGAGCTGTTTTTT
TRBV19,.,TRBJ1-5,once,CASSLDSGTNQPQHF,TGTGCCAGTAGTTTGGACAGCGGAACGAATCAGCCCCAGCATTTT
TRBV6-6,TRBD1,TRBJ1-1,once,CASSLRAGTANTEAFF,TGTGCCAGCAGTTTAAGGGCCGGGACAGCAAACACTGAAGCTTTCTTT
TRBV4-3,TRBD1,TRBJ1-1,.,CASSRTGNTEAFF,TGCGCCAGCAGCCGGACAGGGAACACTGAAGCTTTCTTT
TRBV4-1,.,TRBJ1-1,.,CASSQGQRTEAFF,TGCGCCAGCAGCCAAGGACAGCGGACTGAAGCTTTCTTT
TRBV15,TRBD1,TRBJ2-1,.,CATRGTGQRQDEQFF,TGTGCCACCAGGGGCACGGGACAGCGACAAGATGAGCAGTTCTTC
TRBV6-1,TRBD2,TRBJ2-7,.,CASSEGTSGSYEQYF,TGTGCCAGCAGTGAAGGGACTAGCGGGAGTTACGAGCAGTACTTC
TRBV30,.,TRBJ2-1,.,CAWSPGDNEQFF,TGTGCCTGGAGCCCAGGTGACAATGAGCAGTTCTTC
TRBV5-1,.,TRBJ1-1,few,CASRSNRGTSGNTEAFF,TGCGCCAGCAGATCGAATAGGGGAACCTCGGGGAACACTGAAGCTTTCTTT